This is a list of T cell receptor beta chains from one sample in a study of T cell changes during pregnancy in multiple sclerosis. Assay used: immunoSEQ multiplex PCR; TCRdb lists only in-frame clones, some missing. The data show about 40,000 clones, approximately 90% seen once. The material was CD4+ T cells from peripheral blood mononuclear cells, obtained in the third trimester of pregnancy. The receptors come from a female donor in good health, enrolled as a control in a pregnancy study. The CDR3 runs from the conserved cysteine through the conserved F or W. A D gene is named only where the DNA matches it firmly. The size entry is marked missing in some rows and otherwise reads once, few, many or a size class.

J,size,V,D,CDR3,DNA
TRBJ2-3,NA,TRBV10-3,TRBD2,CAIRRTSGGAVTDTQYF,TGTGCCATCAGGCGGACTAGCGGGGGGGCAGTCACAGATACGCAGTATTTT
TRBJ1-2,NA,TRBV6-5,NA,CASRQQGTNGYTF,TGTGCCAGCAGGCAACAGGGAACGAATGGCTACACCTTC
TRBJ2-7,NA,TRBV7-9,NA,CASSSSGWSYEQYF,TGTGCCAGCAGCTCGTCAGGGTGGTCCTACGAGCAGTACTTC
TRBJ1-3,NA,TRBV7-2,NA,CASSTQDSRSGNTIYF,TGTGCCAGCAGCACCCAAGACAGTCGCTCTGGAAACACCATATATTTT
TRBJ1-4,NA,TRBV30,NA,CAWSQAAGANEKLFF,TGTGCCTGGAGCCAGGCGGCGGGGGCTAATGAAAAACTGTTTTTT
TRBJ1-1,NA,TRBV6-5,NA,CASSYKPGAVGTEAFF,TGTGCCAGCAGTTACAAACCAGGGGCGGTCGGCACTGAAGCTTTCTTT
TRBJ1-2,NA,TRBV11-1,NA,CASSPGYGYTF,TGTGCCAGCAGCCCGGGCTATGGCTACACCTTC
TRBJ2-5,NA,TRBV19,TRBD2,CASSIQFARLAGEQETQYF,TGTGCCAGTAGTATACAATTTGCTCGGCTAGCGGGGGAGCAAGAGACCCAGTACTTC
TRBJ2-5,NA,TRBV6-1,NA,CASLKQGKETQYF,TGTGCCAGTTTGAAACAGGGAAAGGAGACCCAGTACTTC
TRBJ1-2,NA,TRBV18,TRBD1,CASSPTGGSNYGYTF,TGTGCCAGCTCACCAACAGGGGGTTCTAACTATGGCTACACCTTC
TRBJ1-4,NA,TRBV28,NA,CASNVGQLTEKLFF,TGTGCCAGCAATGTGGGGCAGCTGACGGAAAAACTGTTTTTT
TRBJ1-4,NA,TRBV9,TRBD1,CASSLSSGTGGRGEKLFF,TGTGCCAGCAGCCTCAGTTCCGGGACAGGGGGCCGGGGCGAAAAACTGTTTTTT
TRBJ2-1,NA,TRBV5-1,TRBD2,CASSSTSGGRNEQFF,TGCGCCAGCAGTTCAACTAGCGGGGGTCGCAATGAGCAGTTCTTC
TRBJ1-2,once,TRBV6-6,NA,CASSYVEERNYGYTF,TGTGCCAGCAGTTACGTAGAGGAACGTAACTATGGCTACACCTTC
TRBJ1-1,NA,TRBV2,NA,CASSLGQNTEAFF,TGTGCCAGCAGCCTAGGACAGAACACTGAAGCTTTCTTT
TRBJ2-1,NA,TRBV6-4,TRBD2,CASSRTSIFSYNEQFF,TGTGCCAGCAGTCGGACTAGTATCTTTTCCTACAATGAGCAGTTCTTC
TRBJ1-3,NA,TRBV9,NA,CASGTNSGNTIYF,TGTGCCAGCGGGACTAACTCTGGAAACACCATATATTTT
TRBJ1-1,NA,TRBV7-8,NA,CASSLAKGMAEAFF,TGTGCCAGCAGCTTAGCGAAGGGGATGGCTGAAGCTTTCTTT
TRBJ2-7,NA,TRBV9,NA,CASSVAGVGEQYF,TGTGCCAGCAGCGTAGCAGGGGTTGGCGAGCAGTACTTC
TRBJ1-5,NA,TRBV10-3,NA,CAISESRQSNQPQHF,TGTGCCATCAGTGAGTCGCGACAGAGCAATCAGCCCCAGCATTTT
TRBJ2-3,NA,TRBV5-6,TRBD2,CASSRGGTDTQYF,TGTGCCAGCAGCCGGGGGGGCACAGATACGCAGTATTTT
TRBJ1-2,NA,TRBV30,TRBD1,CAWSSDRGSGYTF,TGTGCCTGGAGCTCTGACAGGGGGTCTGGCTACACCTTC
TRBJ2-7,NA,TRBV6-4,NA,CASSESGVGPYEQYF,TGTGCCAGCAGTGAGTCAGGGGTAGGTCCGTACGAGCAGTACTTC
TRBJ2-1,NA,TRBV18,NA,CASSRPGPTYNEQFF,TGTGCCAGCTCACGTCCAGGGCCGACCTACAATGAGCAGTTCTTC
TRBJ2-7,NA,TRBV18,TRBD2,CASSKTSDSSYEQYF,TGTGCCAGCTCGAAGACTAGCGACAGCTCCTACGAGCAGTACTTC
TRBJ2-1,NA,TRBV2,NA,CASSVGWEGGYNEQFF,TGTGCCAGCAGTGTTGGGTGGGAGGGGGGCTACAATGAGCAGTTCTTC
TRBJ1-1,few,TRBV6-1,NA,CASSEVVGRNTEAFF,TGTGCCAGCAGTGAAGTGGTAGGGAGGAACACTGAAGCTTTCTTT
TRBJ2-2,NA,TRBV18,TRBD1,CASSPMPGTGNTGELFF,TGTGCCAGCTCACCAATGCCCGGGACAGGGAACACCGGGGAGCTGTTTTTT
TRBJ2-3,NA,TRBV5-8,TRBD1,CASRLRQGNTDTQYF,TGTGCCAGCAGGCTTCGACAGGGGAACACAGATACGCAGTATTTT
TRBJ2-3,once,TRBV25-1,TRBD2,CASSSGTSYPTDTQYF,TGTGCCAGCAGCTCCGGGACTAGCTACCCCACAGATACGCAGTATTTT
TRBJ2-2,NA,TRBV7-3,NA,CASSLNEAGELFF,TGTGCCAGCAGCTTAAATGAGGCTGGGGAGCTGTTTTTT
TRBJ2-3,NA,TRBV4-1,NA,CASSQDGLSTDTQYF,TGCGCCAGCAGCCAAGATGGACTTAGCACAGATACGCAGTATTTT
TRBJ1-1,NA,TRBV6-6,TRBD1,CASSYPLQGSNTEAFF,TGTGCCAGCAGTTACCCCCTACAGGGGTCGAACACTGAAGCTTTCTTT
TRBJ1-1,NA,TRBV6-5,NA,CASSPGAVGAFF,TGTGCCAGCAGCCCAGGGGCGGTGGGAGCTTTCTTT
TRBJ2-1,NA,TRBV4-1,TRBD2,CASSQARPPSGILGGFF,TGCGCCAGCAGCCAAGCCCGGCCCCCTAGCGGGATACTGGGTGGGTTCTTC
TRBJ1-1,NA,TRBV7-9,TRBD1,CASSLVFGDRYTEAFF,TGTGCCAGCAGCTTAGTTTTTGGGGACAGATACACTGAAGCTTTCTTT
TRBJ1-3,NA,TRBV13,NA,CASSPEGLNSGNTIYF,TGTGCCAGCAGCCCGGAGGGACTTAACTCTGGAAACACCATATATTTT
TRBJ2-5,NA,TRBV7-9,NA,CASSLRAIKETQYF,TGTGCCAGCAGCTTAAGAGCGATCAAAGAGACCCAGTACTTC
TRBJ2-3,NA,TRBV10-3,TRBD1,CAISNQQGAFTDTQYF,TGTGCCATCAGCAATCAACAGGGGGCGTTCACAGATACGCAGTATTTT
TRBJ1-2,NA,TRBV20-1,NA,CSATDYGYTF,TGCAGTGCTACGGACTATGGCTACACCTTC
TRBJ1-2,NA,TRBV14,NA,CASSQGWQGVNYGYTF,TGTGCCAGCAGCCAAGGGTGGCAGGGTGTTAACTATGGCTACACCTTC
TRBJ2-4,NA,TRBV6-1,NA,CASSLSLAKNIQYF,TGTGCCAGCTCCCTTAGCCTAGCCAAAAACATTCAGTACTTC
TRBJ2-5,NA,TRBV4-1,NA,CASSQERGGQETQYF,TGCGCCAGCAGCCAAGAGAGGGGGGGACAAGAGACCCAGTACTTC
TRBJ1-5,NA,TRBV2,TRBD1,CASSPDRGYNQPQHF,TGTGCCAGCAGCCCGGACAGGGGTTATAATCAGCCCCAGCATTTT
TRBJ1-2,NA,TRBV5-6,TRBD1,CASSLPDRALSYGYTF,TGTGCCAGCAGCTTACCAGACAGGGCTCTCAGCTATGGCTACACCTTC
TRBJ2-7,NA,TRBV11-2,NA,CASSFGGPYEQYF,TGTGCCAGCAGCTTCGGGGGGCCATACGAGCAGTACTTC